What follows describes a single T cell receptor (beta chain). The record originates from a study of cytomegalovirus exposure and HLA in healthy donors. Trimming took 2 bases from V and 5 from J, leaving 13 bases between them. In germline, CDR1 is GTSNPN, CDR2 SVGIG (reference sequence). The CDR3 totals 14 residues. With 60 Vbeta and 13 Jbeta primers, the PCR was carried out. Only in-frame clones appear in the TCRdb table, and some are missing; sequencing was by immunoSEQ multiplex PCR. The repertoire holds 180,000 or so clones, with approximately 85% as singletons. The chain employs TRBV30 and TRBJ1-5; D gene uncertain. The TCR was taken from a man aged 18 to 29 in good health and CMV-seropositive. What was sequenced was PBMCs. The CDR3 DNA follows: TGTGCCTGGAGTAGTCTCAACGGAGATCAGCCCCAGCATTTT. Its protein is CAWSSLNGDQPQHF.